These 30 T cell receptor beta chains originate from one sample sequenced in a study of CD8 T cells in Susac syndrome. Random hexamers were used to reverse transcribe an amount of about 0.5 to 1 ug RNA. Via MiXCR, TCRdb re-called the immunoSEQ multiplex PCR reads, giving one row per CDR3 protein. Of around 200,000 distinct CDR3 sequences in the sample, just under 95% were seen once. The sample taken for sequencing was CD8+ T cells from PBMCs. All receptors derive from a human donor with Susac syndrome.

This rearrangement joins TRBV2 to TRBJ2-7, with 7 bases matching TRBD1. Germline CDR1 reads SNHLY; CDR2 reads FYNNEI. The junction had 9 bases not matched to a gene; V was cut back by 4 bases and J by 0 bases. This CDR3 has 16 residues. CDR3 residues: CASSGRQGESSYEQYF. CDR3 nucleotides: TGTGCCAGCAGTGGTCGACAGGGAGAAAGCTCCTACGAGCAGTACTTC. Full variable domain (outside the CDR3, taken from reference TRBV2 and TRBJ2-7): EPEVTQTPSHQVTQMGQEVILRCVPISNHLYFYWYRQILGQKVEFLVSFYNNEISEKSEIFDDQFSVERPDGSNFTLKIRSTKLEDSAMYFCASSGRQGESSYEQYFGPGTRLTVT.

The chain employs TRBV28 and TRBJ2-1; 16 positions match TRBD2. The trim removed 5 bases at V and 1 base at J, leaving 8 bases unmatched. The CDR3 runs 19 residues. Germline values: CDR1 MDHEN, CDR2 SYDVKM. In nucleotides, the CDR3 is TGTGCCAGCAGTATGGGACTAGCGGGAGGGCTAAGGTCCTACAATGAGCAGTTCTTC. It yields the protein CASSMGLAGGLRSYNEQFF.

This rearrangement joins TRBV6-5 to TRBJ2-3; 7 bases are shared with TRBD1. The CDR3 spans 16 residues. V shed 1 base, J shed 2 bases, and the junction held 6 bases outside the gene matches. Per the germline V gene, CDR1 is MNHEY and CDR2 is SVGAGI. The CDR3 bases are TGTGCCAGCAGTTACTTGACAGGGTCCGACACAGATACGCAGTATTTT. Translating gives CASSYLTGSDTDTQYF.

This rearrangement joins TRBV19 to TRBJ2-7; 7 bases line up with TRBD2. V gave up 5 bases and J gave up 0 bases; unmatched junction bases: 4. The CDR3 spans 14 residues. The germline CDR1 and CDR2 sequences are LNHDA and SQIVND (reference sequence). The CDR3 DNA sequence: TGTGCCAGTAGTTACGGGGGGATCTCCTACGAGCAGTACTTC. Translation: CASSYGGISYEQYF.

The chain joins TRBV6-5 to TRBJ2-3; 13 positions match TRBD2. Germline V gives CDR1 MNHEY, CDR2 SVGAGI. The CDR3 is 18 residues long. V dropped 2 bases and J dropped 2; count of bases not matched to a gene: 7. CDR3 sequence: CASSYEETSGRLTDTQYF. DNA for the CDR3: TGTGCCAGCAGTTACGAGGAGACTAGCGGGAGGCTCACAGATACGCAGTATTTT.

The V and J genes are TRBV27 and TRBJ2-7, with TRBD1 as a possible D gene (5 bases). The CDR3 loop spans 14 amino acids. Germline CDR1 and CDR2: MNHEY and SMNVEV (reference sequence). V lost 4 bases, J lost 2 bases, and 12 bases lay in between. The CDR3 region has the DNA TGTGCCAGCAGTTCTAGGGGATACGCCTACGAGCAGTACTTC. The encoded protein is CASSSRGYAYEQYF.

The rearrangement links TRBV7-9 to TRBJ2-5; D possibly matches TRBD1 or TRBD2 (6 bases each). The V end was cut by 3 bases, the J end by 1 base, with 15 bases between. This CDR3 spans 16 amino acids. CDR1 is SEHNR, CDR2 FQNEAQ, per germline (reference sequence). CDR3 nucleotides: TGTGCCAGCAGCTTTTACGAGGGGGGCGTCCAAGAGACCCAGTACTTC. Protein product: CASSFYEGGVQETQYF.

The chain uses TRBV20-1 and TRBJ2-7, with 8 positions matching TRBD2. This CDR3 has 12 residues. In germline, CDR1 is DFQATT, CDR2 SNEGSKA (reference sequence). V trimming: 4 bases; J trimming: 4 bases; junction bases outside the gene matches: 3. The CDR3 sequence: CSATGLVYEQYF. The CDR3 DNA follows: TGCAGTGCTACGGGACTAGTTTACGAGCAGTACTTC.

This clonotype was found once. The J gene is TRBJ2-4, the V gene TRBV12-3 or TRBV12-4; no clear D. The CDR3 is made up of 13 amino acids. Deletions cut 4 bases from V and 2 bases from J, with 6 bases between. The CDR3 sequence is CASSYGTKNIQYF. The CDR3 region has the DNA TGTGCCAGCAGTTACGGCACCAAAAACATTCAGTACTTC.

The genes are TRBV5-1 and TRBJ2-7, with D perhaps matching TRBD2 (6 bases). Germline CDR1 SGHRS, CDR2 YFSETQ. CDR3 length: 13 amino acids. Deletions cut 7 bases from V and 0 bases from J, with 11 bases between. The CDR3 DNA reads as TGCGCCAGCGGTGCGGGGAGCTCCTACGAGCAGTACTTC. The encoded protein is CASGAGSSYEQYF. Looking up the rest from reference TRBV5-1 and TRBJ2-7 gives the full variable domain: KAGVTQTPRYLIKTRGQQVTLSCSPISGHRSVSWYQQTPGQGLQFLFEYFSETQRNKGNFPGRFSGRQFSNSRSEMNVSTLELGDSALYLCASGAGSSYEQYFGPGTRLTVT.

The rearrangement uses TRBV4-2 and TRBJ1-2; 11 positions agree with TRBD1. This CDR3 region has 15 residues. Germline V gives CDR1 LGHNA, CDR2 YNFKEQ. Trimming at V came to 1 base and at J to 8 bases, leaving 6 bases not matched to a gene. The CDR3 loop reads CASSQGGDRGYGYTF. The CDR3 DNA reads TGTGCCAGCAGCCAAGGCGGGGACAGGGGGTACGGCTACACCTTC.

The rearrangement links TRBV4-1 to TRBJ2-5; 8 positions match TRBD2. The CDR3 has 15 residues. Trimming cost V 6 bases and J 5 bases; bases outside gene matches: 11. Looked up from germline, CDR1 is MGHRA and CDR2 is YSYEKL. CDR3 sequence reads: CASSLSGGAVETQYF. In DNA form, the CDR3 reads TGCGCCAGCAGTCTTTCCGGGGGGGCGGTGGAGACCCAGTACTTC.

The chain combines TRBV4-1 with TRBJ2-7; 8 nucleotides match TRBD2. The CDR3 is 17 amino acids. V shed 0 bases, J shed 4 bases, and the junction held 11 bases outside the gene matches. The germline gives CDR1 MGHRA, CDR2 YSYEKL. The CDR3 loop is CASSQEGDSGNYYEQYF. The CDR3 nucleotides are TGCGCCAGCAGCCAAGAGGGGGATAGCGGGAATTATTACGAGCAGTACTTC.

The gene calls are TRBV20-1 and TRBJ2-5; no clear D. Germline values: CDR1 DFQATT, CDR2 SNEGSKA (reference sequence). V was pared by 1 base and J by 4 bases, with 7 bases between. The CDR3 length is 12 residues. The CDR3 nucleotides read TGCAGTGCTAGAGGGCACAGAGAGACCCAGTACTTC. Residues: CSARGHRETQYF.

V and J are TRBV5-8 and TRBJ2-7; 9 bases are a match to TRBD1. This CDR3 comprises 16 residues. With V trimmed by 1 base and J by 2 bases, 7 bases remained unmatched. Per germline, CDR1 SGHTS and CDR2 YDEGEE. CDR3: CASSLLRTGDPYEQYF. The DNA of the CDR3 is TGTGCCAGCAGCTTGCTCCGGACAGGGGATCCCTACGAGCAGTACTTC. Full variable domain (rest looked up from reference TRBV5-8 and TRBJ2-7): EAGVTQSPTHLIKTRGQQATLRCSPISGHTSVYWYQQALGLGLQFLLWYDEGEERNRGNFPPRFSGRQFPNYSSELNVNALELEDSALYLCASSLLRTGDPYEQYFGPGTRLTVT.

The CDR3 sequence is CATRVEFGSPLHF. The CDR3 region has the DNA TGTGCCACCAGGGTTGAATTCGGTTCACCCCTCCACTTT. This chain links TRBV2 with TRBJ1-6; a weak D match, TRBD1 (5 bases). This CDR3 has 13 amino acids. CDR1 and CDR2 from the germline V gene are SNHLY and FYNNEI. Trimming cost V 10 bases and J 9 bases, with 16 bases left between them. Supplemented by reference TRBV2 and TRBJ1-6, the full variable domain reads EPEVTQTPSHQVTQMGQEVILRCVPISNHLYFYWYRQILGQKVEFLVSFYNNEISEKSEIFDDQFSVERPDGSNFTLKIRSTKLEDSAMYFCATRVEFGSPLHFGNGTRLTVT.

The V gene is TRBV29-1, the J gene TRBJ1-1; D is unresolved. V lost 8 bases to trimming and J lost 0 bases, with 10 bases between them. This CDR3 is 12 amino acids long. CDR1 SQVTM and CDR2 ANQGSEA come from the germline V gene. CDR3 DNA sequence: TGCAGCTATCCGGGAGTGAACACTGAAGCTTTCTTT. Its translation: CSYPGVNTEAFF.

The genes are TRBV30 and TRBJ2-7, with 9 bases matching TRBD1. Germline values: CDR1 GTSNPN, CDR2 SVGIG (reference sequence). This CDR3 is built from 13 residues. Losses at the gene ends were 3 bases for V and 6 bases for J; bases not matched to a gene: 6. CDR3 protein: CAWRPGQGSEQYF. The CDR3 coding sequence is TGTGCCTGGAGGCCGGGACAGGGCTCCGAGCAGTACTTC.

This clonotype was counted between two and nine times. The CDR3 coding sequence is TGTGCCAGCAGCTTACAAAGAGGCACTGAAGCTTTCTTT. Translated: CASSLQRGTEAFF. The rearrangement links TRBV7-9 to TRBJ1-1; no clear D gene. Germline lookup yields CDR1 SEHNR and CDR2 FQNEAQ (reference sequence). This CDR3 has 13 residues. V was clipped by 2 bases and J by 4 bases, with 8 bases between them.

The gene calls are TRBV20-1 and TRBJ1-2; tentative D call: TRBD1 (5 bases). This CDR3 has 13 amino acids. The germline CDR1 and CDR2 sequences are DFQATT and SNEGSKA (reference sequence). V lost 1 base and J lost 14, with 20 bases in between. The CDR3 DNA reads as TGCAGTGCTAGAGTATGGGGGGGTCCCTTGGGAACCTTC. Its protein is CSARVWGGPLGTF.

V is TRBV28 and J is TRBJ1-5; no clear D. The V end lost 4 bases, the J end lost 8 bases, and 6 bases lay between the germline ends. Germline values: CDR1 MDHEN, CDR2 SYDVKM. The CDR3 is 11 residues long. The CDR3 DNA is TGTGCCAGCAGTTCTATGGAGCCCCAGCATTTT. This translates into CASSSMEPQHF.

About this clonotype itself: At one boundary the junction diverges from the germline segment, which might be a read error. The CDR3 DNA reads TGTGCCAGCAGTGAAGCACCAGGGCCTACGAAAGTTTTT. Translated, it gives CASSEAPGPTKVF. This chain connects TRBV6-1 to TRBJ1-5; tentatively, D is TRBD1 (5 bases). CDR1 MNHNS and CDR2 SASEGT come from the germline V gene. This CDR3 contains 13 residues.

The rearrangement uses TRBV7-9 and TRBJ2-3, with D possibly matching TRBD2 (6 bases). Trimming pared 5 bases from V and 1 base from J, leaving 16 bases between. Germline V gene data show CDR1 as SEHNR and CDR2 as FQNEAQ (reference sequence). The CDR3 runs 16 residues. The CDR3 spells CASSPTKIAGTDTQYF. In DNA, the CDR3 is TGTGCCAGCAGCCCAACCAAAATAGCGGGCACAGATACGCAGTATTTT.

The V and J genes are TRBV9 and TRBJ2-3; 11 bases align to TRBD2. Trimming took 1 base from V and 0 from J; bases not matched to a gene: 1. Per germline, CDR1 SGDLS and CDR2 YYNGEE. The CDR3 is 16 residues long. CDR3 protein: CASSVIAGGSTDTQYF. CDR3 in DNA: TGTGCCAGCAGCGTAATAGCGGGGGGGAGCACAGATACGCAGTATTTT.

V and J are TRBV14 and TRBJ2-7, with unresolved D. Per germline, CDR1 SGHDN and CDR2 FVKESK. Trimming cost V 1 base and J 5 bases, with 9 bases left between them. The CDR3 consists of 13 residues. CDR3 residues: CASSQGFPNEQYF. The CDR3 DNA sequence: TGTGCCAGCAGCCAAGGTTTCCCAAACGAGCAGTACTTC.

The chain uses TRBV7-8 and TRBJ2-1; TRBD2 matches at 10 bases. V was clipped by 5 bases and J by 9 bases; unmatched bases: 7. The CDR3 runs 14 residues. Per germline, CDR1 SGHVS and CDR2 FQNEAQ. Here the CDR3 DNA reads TGTGCCAGCAGCGCGGCTAGCGGGGGAGCTGAGCAGTTCTTC. This codes for CASSAASGGAEQFF.

J is TRBJ1-1 and V is TRBV3-1; D is unclear. The CDR3 consists of 12 residues. Trimming pared 4 bases from V and 11 bases from J, leaving 14 bases between. Germline assignment: CDR1 LGHDT and CDR2 YNNKEL (reference sequence). Here the CDR3 reads CASSLRMSVAFF. The DNA of the CDR3 is TGTGCCAGCAGCCTGAGAATGTCCGTGGCTTTCTTT.

The V gene is TRBV30, the J gene TRBJ2-2; a weak D match, TRBD2 (5 bases). The CDR3 loop spans 13 amino acids. Germline CDR1 GTSNPN, CDR2 SVGIG (reference sequence). The V end lost 0 bases, the J end lost 5 bases, and 7 bases lay between the germline ends. CDR3 residues: CAWSVTGTGELFF. In DNA, the CDR3 is TGTGCCTGGAGTGTAACGGGGACCGGGGAGCTGTTTTTT.

This clonotype was counted once. This chain links TRBV20-1 with TRBJ2-1; D may be TRBD1 (6 bases). The CDR3 runs 13 residues. V gave up 1 base and J gave up 5 bases, with 9 bases separating them. Germline values: CDR1 DFQATT, CDR2 SNEGSKA (reference sequence). The CDR3 loop is CSARGQVDNEQFF. For the CDR3, the DNA is TGCAGTGCTAGAGGACAGGTGGACAATGAGCAGTTCTTC.

The chain carries TRBV20-1 and TRBJ1-2; the D gene is possibly TRBD1 (6 bases). This CDR3 is 12 amino acids long. The V gene's germline CDR1 is DFQATT and CDR2 SNEGSKA (reference sequence). Trimming cost V 6 bases and J 7 bases, with 15 bases left between them. The CDR3, as DNA: TGCAGTGCCTACCCAGGGGAACGTGGCTACACCTTC. As protein: CSAYPGERGYTF.